The rows below give T cell receptor beta chains drawn from one sample of a study of cytomegalovirus exposure and HLA in healthy donors. The data were produced by immunoSEQ multiplex PCR, yet TCRdb's version contains in-frame clones alone and is incomplete. Of about 160,000 clones listed, approximately 90% are singletons. The sample taken for sequencing was PBMCs. The receptors come from a man in his late teens or twenties in good health and CMV-seronegative. CDR3s leave out the opening cysteine and the closing phenylalanine or tryptophan. A D gene is named only where the DNA matches it firmly. The size entry is marked missing in some rows and otherwise reads once, few, many or a size class.

CDR3: ASNQWGGYEQY; V: TRBV6-5; size: -; J: TRBJ2-7; D: TRBD2; length: 11
CDR3: ASSLSPSLTGHGYT; V: TRBV6-5; size: few; J: TRBJ1-2; D: -; length: 14
CDR3: ATSRLTGTGYSNQPQH; V: TRBV15; size: -; J: TRBJ1-5; D: TRBD1; length: 16
CDR3: ASSFSGRSSYEQY; V: TRBV7-2; size: once; J: TRBJ2-7; D: TRBD2; length: 13
CDR3: ASSLPGTGELDEQY; V: TRBV28; size: -; J: TRBJ2-7; D: TRBD1; length: 14
CDR3: ASSEAISGNTIY; V: TRBV9; size: -; J: TRBJ1-3; D: -; length: 12
CDR3: ASSLVARVETQY; V: TRBV5-6; size: -; J: TRBJ2-5; D: -; length: 12
CDR3: ASSTGLSQTYEQY; V: TRBV7-2; size: -; J: TRBJ2-7; D: -; length: 13
CDR3: ASSEDLLDRGDTEAF; V: TRBV2; size: -; J: TRBJ1-1; D: TRBD1; length: 15
CDR3: ASSQDPGQGTYEQY; V: TRBV4-1; size: -; J: TRBJ2-7; D: TRBD1; length: 14
CDR3: ASRTGGGYGYT; V: TRBV28; size: -; J: TRBJ1-2; D: TRBD1; length: 11
CDR3: ASSPLTPTDTQY; V: TRBV28; size: few; J: TRBJ2-3; D: -; length: 12
CDR3: ASRQGLGQGAFREAF; V: TRBV12-2; size: -; J: TRBJ1-1; D: -; length: 15
CDR3: ASSVTGRNEKLF; V: TRBV28; size: few; J: TRBJ1-4; D: TRBD1; length: 12
CDR3: ASSLALSTVDYEQY; V: TRBV7-9; size: -; J: TRBJ2-7; D: -; length: 14
CDR3: ASIAANTQY; V: TRBV10-1; size: -; J: TRBJ2-3; D: -; length: 9
CDR3: ASSQDSGGSNQPQH; V: TRBV4-2; size: -; J: TRBJ1-5; D: TRBD1; length: 14
CDR3: ASSSGNTEAF; V: TRBV5-4; size: -; J: TRBJ1-1; D: -; length: 10
CDR3: ASSQPLDIVRVGGPEQF; V: TRBV4-3; size: -; J: TRBJ2-1; D: -; length: 17
CDR3: ASRTGQAHTDTQY; V: TRBV19; size: once; J: TRBJ2-3; D: TRBD1; length: 13
CDR3: AIRAGEASEQY; V: TRBV10-3; size: -; J: TRBJ2-7; D: -; length: 11
CDR3: ASSLGSDGYT; V: TRBV7-9; size: -; J: TRBJ1-2; D: -; length: 10
CDR3: ASSIESNSPLH; V: TRBV19; size: -; J: TRBJ1-6; D: -; length: 11
CDR3: ASSPVPGQGSSGANVLT; V: TRBV18; size: -; J: TRBJ2-6; D: TRBD1; length: 17
CDR3: ASSSTDRNGGYT; V: TRBV7-9; size: -; J: TRBJ1-2; D: TRBD1; length: 12
CDR3: ASSLAEDEQF; V: TRBV7-9; size: -; J: TRBJ2-1; D: -; length: 10
CDR3: ASSQDGVNTEAF; V: TRBV6-1; size: once; J: TRBJ1-1; D: -; length: 12
CDR3: ASSETASTYYGYT; V: TRBV2; size: -; J: TRBJ1-2; D: -; length: 13
CDR3: ASSLTGEGTDTQY; V: TRBV5-1; size: -; J: TRBJ2-3; D: -; length: 13
CDR3: ASSLEVAGLTDTQY; V: TRBV14; size: -; J: TRBJ2-3; D: -; length: 14
CDR3: ASSREGGVREQF; V: TRBV6-5; size: -; J: TRBJ2-1; D: -; length: 12
CDR3: ASSYAGTHSYEQY; V: TRBV6-6; size: -; J: TRBJ2-7; D: -; length: 13
CDR3: ASSSGQINQPQH; V: TRBV5-6; size: -; J: TRBJ1-5; D: TRBD1; length: 12
CDR3: AWKRPGGGDLDTQY; V: TRBV30; size: -; J: TRBJ2-3; D: TRBD2; length: 14
CDR3: ASSLSGTGGIEQY; V: TRBV5-6; size: -; J: TRBJ2-7; D: TRBD1; length: 13
CDR3: ASSAGQTSTDTQY; V: TRBV11-2; size: -; J: TRBJ2-3; D: -; length: 13
CDR3: ATSFPGGPQH; V: TRBV18; size: -; J: TRBJ1-5; D: -; length: 10
CDR3: ASRGGTTGEEKLF; V: TRBV28; size: -; J: TRBJ1-4; D: -; length: 13
CDR3: ASSPRQGRNSYEQY; V: TRBV7-7; size: few; J: TRBJ2-7; D: TRBD1; length: 14
CDR3: ASSGSGGGNQPQH; V: TRBV9; size: -; J: TRBJ1-5; D: TRBD1; length: 13
CDR3: ASRPAGLEYEQY; V: TRBV6-6; size: -; J: TRBJ2-7; D: -; length: 12
CDR3: ASSSRQGGIFTEAF; V: TRBV19; size: -; J: TRBJ1-1; D: TRBD1; length: 14
CDR3: ASSPFTGDYGYT; V: TRBV27; size: once; J: TRBJ1-2; D: TRBD1; length: 12
CDR3: AISESNRVTGELF; V: TRBV10-3; size: -; J: TRBJ2-2; D: -; length: 13
CDR3: ATSSGAGGAGAYNEQF; V: TRBV5-1; size: few; J: TRBJ2-1; D: TRBD2; length: 16
CDR3: ASSLPGGGNTGELF; V: TRBV5-1; size: -; J: TRBJ2-2; D: TRBD2; length: 14
CDR3: ASSVKGLAGGVGMETQY; V: TRBV9; size: -; J: TRBJ2-5; D: TRBD2; length: 17
CDR3: ARSFRRNAGEQY; V: TRBV5-3; size: -; J: TRBJ2-7; D: -; length: 12
CDR3: ASSLDSGTGDGYT; V: TRBV5-4; size: -; J: TRBJ1-2; D: TRBD1; length: 13